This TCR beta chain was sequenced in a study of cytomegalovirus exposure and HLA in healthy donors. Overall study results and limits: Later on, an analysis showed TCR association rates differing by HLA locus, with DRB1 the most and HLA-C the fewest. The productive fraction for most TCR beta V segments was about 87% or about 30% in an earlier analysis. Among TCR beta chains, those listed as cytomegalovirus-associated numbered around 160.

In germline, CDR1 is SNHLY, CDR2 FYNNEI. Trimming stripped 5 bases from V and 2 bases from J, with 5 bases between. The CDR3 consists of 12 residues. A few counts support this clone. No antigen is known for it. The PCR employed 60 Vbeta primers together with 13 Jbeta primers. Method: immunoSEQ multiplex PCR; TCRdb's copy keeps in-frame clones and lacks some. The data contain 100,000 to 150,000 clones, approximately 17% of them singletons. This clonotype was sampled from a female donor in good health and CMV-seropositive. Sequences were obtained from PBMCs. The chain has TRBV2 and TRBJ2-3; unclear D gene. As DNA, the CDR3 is TGTGCCAGCAGTTACAACACAGATACGCAGTATTTT. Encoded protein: CASSYNTDTQYF.